The TCR beta chain under discussion was sequenced for a study of shared clonotypes between healthy human individuals. Study-level results: A reduction in generation probabilities was seen for non-shared clonotypes relative to those shared by all four donors.

The germline CDR1 and CDR2 sequences are SGHTA and FQGTGA. The CDR3 contains 13 residues. Deletions cut 4 bases from V and 5 bases from J, with 11 bases between. Adults of Caucasian background living in Nashville, Tennessee made up all donors. A CD45RA+ naive subset and a CD45RA-negative memory subset were split from CD4+ cells. This clone was counted once. Its antigen is not known. Authors' processing steps: Owing to the provision of junction-only sequences devoid of quality scores by immunoSEQ, filtering differed. The assay was immunoSEQ multiplex PCR, and TCRdb's table has in-frame clones only and misses some. From that table come the V and J calls and clone size; the DNA was used to work out D and trimming. In the table there are over a million clones, around 97% of which are singletons.

V is TRBV7-3 and J is TRBJ2-5; the D is unclear. The sequenced sample consisted of naive CD4+ T cells sorted from blood. Subset denoted: CD45RA+ positively selected. This sequence originates from a man aged 30-40 years in good health. The CDR3 protein is CASSYGRIETQYF. The CDR3 coding sequence is TGTGCCAGCAGCTATGGGCGGATCGAGACCCAGTACTTC. The whole variable domain, filled in from reference TRBV7-3 and TRBJ2-5, reads GAGVSQTPSNKVTEKGKYVELRCDPISGHTALYWYRQSLGQGPEFLIYFQGTGAADDSGLPNDRFFAVRPEGSVSTLKIQRTERGDSAVYLCASSYGRIETQYFGPGTRLLVL.